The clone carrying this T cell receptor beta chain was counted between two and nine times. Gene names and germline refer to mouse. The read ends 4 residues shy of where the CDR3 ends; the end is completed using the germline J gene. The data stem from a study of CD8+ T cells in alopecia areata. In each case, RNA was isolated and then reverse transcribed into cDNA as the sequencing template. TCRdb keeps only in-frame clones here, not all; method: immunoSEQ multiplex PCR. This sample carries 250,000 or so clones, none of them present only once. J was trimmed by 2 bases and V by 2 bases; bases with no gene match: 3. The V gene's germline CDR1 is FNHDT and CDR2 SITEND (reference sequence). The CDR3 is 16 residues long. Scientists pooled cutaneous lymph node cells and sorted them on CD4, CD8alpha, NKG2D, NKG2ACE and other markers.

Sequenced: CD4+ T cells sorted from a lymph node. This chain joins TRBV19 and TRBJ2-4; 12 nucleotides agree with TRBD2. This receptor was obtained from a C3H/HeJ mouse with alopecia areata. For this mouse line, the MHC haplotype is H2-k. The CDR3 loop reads CASSMGTGGSQNTLYF. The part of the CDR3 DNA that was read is TGTGCCAGCAGTATGGGGACTGGGGGGTCTCAAAAC.